This T cell receptor beta chain appears in the sequencing data of a study of cytomegalovirus exposure and HLA in healthy donors. Primers included in the PCR were 60 Vbeta and 13 Jbeta primers. Measured with immunoSEQ multiplex PCR; TCRdb has only the in-frame clones, and not every one. The sample has about 130,000 clones, more than 80% seen once; the top ten hold 2.5% to 3%. CDR1 is LGHNA and CDR2 is YSLEER in the germline V gene. With V trimmed by 4 bases and J by 6 bases, 4 bases remained unmatched. The CDR3 covers 15 residues. This clone was observed a few times. The gene calls are TRBV4-3 and TRBJ2-7; 15 bases align to TRBD2. The receptor was isolated from a man aged 25-45 years in good health and CMV-seronegative. Sequencing was done on a sample of PBMCs. In nucleotides, the CDR3 is TGCGCCAGCAGCCCGGGACTAGCGGGAGGAAGCGAGCAGTACTTC. It codes for CASSPGLAGGSEQYF.